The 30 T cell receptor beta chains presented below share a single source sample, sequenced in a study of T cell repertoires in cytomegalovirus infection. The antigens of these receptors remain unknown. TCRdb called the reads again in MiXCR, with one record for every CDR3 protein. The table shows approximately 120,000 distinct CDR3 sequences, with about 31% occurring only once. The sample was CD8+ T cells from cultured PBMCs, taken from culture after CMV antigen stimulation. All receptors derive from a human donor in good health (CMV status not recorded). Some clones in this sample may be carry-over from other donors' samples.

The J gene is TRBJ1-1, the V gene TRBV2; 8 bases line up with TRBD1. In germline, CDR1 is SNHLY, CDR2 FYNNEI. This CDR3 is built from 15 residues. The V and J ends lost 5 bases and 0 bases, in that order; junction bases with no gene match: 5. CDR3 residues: CASSRTGNMNTEAFF. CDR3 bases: TGTGCCAGCAGTAGGACAGGGAACATGAACACTGAAGCTTTCTTT. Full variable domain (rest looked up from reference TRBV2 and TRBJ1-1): EPEVTQTPSHQVTQMGQEVILRCVPISNHLYFYWYRQILGQKVEFLVSFYNNEISEKSEIFDDQFSVERPDGSNFTLKIRSTKLEDSAMYFCASSRTGNMNTEAFFGQGTRLTVV.

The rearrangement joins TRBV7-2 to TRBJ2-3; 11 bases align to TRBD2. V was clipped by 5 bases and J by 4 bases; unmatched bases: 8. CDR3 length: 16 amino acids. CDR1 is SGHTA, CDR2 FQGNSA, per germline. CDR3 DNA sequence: TGTGCCAGCAGCCCACGACTAGCGGGGTTACCAGATACGCAGTATTTT. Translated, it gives CASSPRLAGLPDTQYF.

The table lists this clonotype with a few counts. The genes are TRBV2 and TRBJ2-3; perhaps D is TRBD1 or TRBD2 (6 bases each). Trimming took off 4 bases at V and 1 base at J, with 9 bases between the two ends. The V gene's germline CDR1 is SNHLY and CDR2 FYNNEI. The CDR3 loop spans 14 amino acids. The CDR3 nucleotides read TGTGCCAGCAGTGTGGGGGGCGGCACAGATACGCAGTATTTT. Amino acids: CASSVGGGTDTQYF.

The CDR3 coding sequence is TGTGCCAGCAGTTTATTTTCTCAGGGTAACACCGGGGAGCTGTTTTTT. Its translation: CASSLFSQGNTGELFF. The rearrangement links TRBV27 to TRBJ2-2; TRBD1 is a possible D gene (5 bases). Germline CDR1 is MNHEY and CDR2 is SMNVEV (reference sequence). Trimming stripped 1 base from V and 2 bases from J, with 11 bases between. This CDR3 is built from 16 residues.

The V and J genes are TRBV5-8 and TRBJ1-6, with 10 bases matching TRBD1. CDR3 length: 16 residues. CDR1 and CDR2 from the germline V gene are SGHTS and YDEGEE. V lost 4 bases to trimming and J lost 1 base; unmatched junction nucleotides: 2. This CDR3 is CASSPDRGSYNSPLHF. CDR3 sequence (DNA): TGTGCCAGCAGCCCGGACAGGGGGTCCTATAATTCACCCCTCCACTTT.

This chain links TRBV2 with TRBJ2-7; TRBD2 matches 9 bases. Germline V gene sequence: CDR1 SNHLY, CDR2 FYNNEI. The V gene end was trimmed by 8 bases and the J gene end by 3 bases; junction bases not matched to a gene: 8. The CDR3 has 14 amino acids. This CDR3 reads CASAVAGDYYEQYF. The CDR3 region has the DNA TGTGCCAGCGCCGTAGCGGGGGACTACTACGAGCAGTACTTC.

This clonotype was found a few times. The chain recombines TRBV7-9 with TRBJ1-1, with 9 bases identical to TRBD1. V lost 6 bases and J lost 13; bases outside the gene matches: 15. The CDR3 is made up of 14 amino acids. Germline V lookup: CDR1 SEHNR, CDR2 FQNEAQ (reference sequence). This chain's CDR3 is CASSLASGDRVLFF. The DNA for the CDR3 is TGTGCCAGCAGTCTCGCGAGCGGGGACAGGGTTCTTTTCTTT.

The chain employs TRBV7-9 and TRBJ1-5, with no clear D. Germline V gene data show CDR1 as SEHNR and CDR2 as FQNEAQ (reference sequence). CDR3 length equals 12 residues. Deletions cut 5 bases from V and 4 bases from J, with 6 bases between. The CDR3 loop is CASSQRNQPQHF. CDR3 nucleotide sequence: TGTGCCAGCAGCCAGAGAAATCAGCCCCAGCATTTT.

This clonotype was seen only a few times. The CDR3 loop reads CASINRDRGPTEAFF. CDR3 sequence (DNA): TGTGCCAGCATCAACCGGGACAGGGGGCCCACTGAAGCTTTCTTT. The V gene is TRBV7-6, the J gene TRBJ1-1; the match to TRBD1 covers 12 bases. V shed 7 bases and J 4 bases; nucleotides not matched to a gene: 7. The CDR3 extends over 15 amino acids. Per germline, CDR1 SGHVS and CDR2 FNYEAQ.

CDR3 sequence (DNA): TGCAGGCTAAGATGGGTACAATATGGCTACACCTTC. As protein: CRLRWVQYGYTF. This sequence joins TRBV20-1 and TRBJ1-2, with D unresolved. CDR1 DFQATT and CDR2 SNEGSKA come from the germline V gene (reference sequence). The CDR3 has 12 amino acids.

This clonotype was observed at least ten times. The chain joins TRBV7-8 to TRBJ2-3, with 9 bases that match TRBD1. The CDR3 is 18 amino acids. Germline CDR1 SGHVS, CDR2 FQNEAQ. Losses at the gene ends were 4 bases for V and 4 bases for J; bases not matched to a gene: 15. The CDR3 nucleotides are TGTGCCAGCAGCTCCCCGAAACAGGGGGCCTTCCGGCCAGATACGCAGTATTTT. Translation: CASSSPKQGAFRPDTQYF. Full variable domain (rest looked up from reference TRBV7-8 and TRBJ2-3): GAGVSQSPRYKVAKRGQDVALRCDPISGHVSLFWYQQALGQGPEFLTYFQNEAQLDKSGLPSDRFFAERPEGSVSTLKIQRTQQEDSAVYLCASSSPKQGAFRPDTQYFGPGTRLTVL.

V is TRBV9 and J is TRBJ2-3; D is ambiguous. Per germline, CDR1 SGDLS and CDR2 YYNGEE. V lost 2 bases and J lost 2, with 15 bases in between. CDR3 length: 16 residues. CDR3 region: CASSVRDQDFTDTQYF. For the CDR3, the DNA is TGTGCCAGCAGCGTTAGGGATCAAGACTTCACAGATACGCAGTATTTT. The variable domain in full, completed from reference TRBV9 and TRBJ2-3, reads DSGVTQTPKHLITATGQRVTLRCSPRSGDLSVYWYQQSLDQGLQFLIQYYNGEERAKGNILERFSAQQFPDLHSELNLSSLELGDSALYFCASSVRDQDFTDTQYFGPGTRLTVL.

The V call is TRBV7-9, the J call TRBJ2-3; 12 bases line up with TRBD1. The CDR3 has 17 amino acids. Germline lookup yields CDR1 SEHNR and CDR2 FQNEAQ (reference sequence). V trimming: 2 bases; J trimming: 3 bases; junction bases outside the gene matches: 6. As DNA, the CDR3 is TGTGCCAGCAGCTTATTTACGGGACAGGGGGCAACAGATACGCAGTATTTT. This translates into CASSLFTGQGATDTQYF.

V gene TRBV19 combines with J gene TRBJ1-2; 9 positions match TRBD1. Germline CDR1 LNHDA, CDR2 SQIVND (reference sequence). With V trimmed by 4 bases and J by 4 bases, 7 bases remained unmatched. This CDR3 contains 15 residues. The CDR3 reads CASSTPGQGIYGYTF. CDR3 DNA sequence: TGTGCCAGTAGTACGCCGGGACAGGGTATCTATGGCTACACCTTC.

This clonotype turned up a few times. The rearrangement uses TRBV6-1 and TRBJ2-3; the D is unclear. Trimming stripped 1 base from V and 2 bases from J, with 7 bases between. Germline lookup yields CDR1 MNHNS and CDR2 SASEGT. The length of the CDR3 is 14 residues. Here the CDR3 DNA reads TGTGCCAGCAGTGAAGGGCATACCACAGATACGCAGTATTTT. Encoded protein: CASSEGHTTDTQYF.

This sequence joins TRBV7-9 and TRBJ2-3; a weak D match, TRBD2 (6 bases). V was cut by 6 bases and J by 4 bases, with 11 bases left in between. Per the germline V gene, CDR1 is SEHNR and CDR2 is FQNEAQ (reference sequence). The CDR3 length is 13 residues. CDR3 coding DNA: TGTGCCAGCAGATACCCTAGCGCAGATACGCAGTATTTT. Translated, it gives CASRYPSADTQYF.

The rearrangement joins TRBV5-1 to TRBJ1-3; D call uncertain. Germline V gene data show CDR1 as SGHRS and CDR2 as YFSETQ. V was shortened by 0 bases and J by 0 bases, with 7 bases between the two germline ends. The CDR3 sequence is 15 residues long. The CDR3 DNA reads TGCGCCAGCAGCTTGGACGATAGCTCTGGAAACACCATATATTTT. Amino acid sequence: CASSLDDSSGNTIYF.

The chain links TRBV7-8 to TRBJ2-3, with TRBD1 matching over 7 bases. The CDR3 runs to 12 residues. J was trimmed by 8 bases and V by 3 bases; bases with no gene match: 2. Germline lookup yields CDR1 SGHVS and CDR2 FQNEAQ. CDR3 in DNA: TGTGCCAGCAGCTTGGACAGGCCTACGCAGTATTTT. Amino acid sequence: CASSLDRPTQYF.

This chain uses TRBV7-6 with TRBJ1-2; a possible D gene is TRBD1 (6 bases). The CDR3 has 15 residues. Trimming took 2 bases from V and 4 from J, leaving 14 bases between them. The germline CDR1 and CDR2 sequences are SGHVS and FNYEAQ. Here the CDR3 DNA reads TGTGCCAGCAGCTTAAATCCAGGGGAGGGCTATGGCTACACCTTC. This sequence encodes CASSLNPGEGYGYTF.

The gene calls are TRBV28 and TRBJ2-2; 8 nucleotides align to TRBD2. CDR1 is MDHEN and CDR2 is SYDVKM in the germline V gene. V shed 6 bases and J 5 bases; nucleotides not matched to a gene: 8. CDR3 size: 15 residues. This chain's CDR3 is CASSSPGGPTGELFF. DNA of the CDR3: TGTGCCAGCAGCTCACCGGGGGGGCCAACCGGGGAGCTGTTTTTT.

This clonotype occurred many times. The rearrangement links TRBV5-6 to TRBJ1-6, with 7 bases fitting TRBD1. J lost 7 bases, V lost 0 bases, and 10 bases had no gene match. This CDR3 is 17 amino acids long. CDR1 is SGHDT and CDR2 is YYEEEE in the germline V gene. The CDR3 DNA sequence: TGTGCCAGCAGCTTGGCCCGGACAGGAGATTTCAATTCACCCCTCCACTTT. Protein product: CASSLARTGDFNSPLHF.

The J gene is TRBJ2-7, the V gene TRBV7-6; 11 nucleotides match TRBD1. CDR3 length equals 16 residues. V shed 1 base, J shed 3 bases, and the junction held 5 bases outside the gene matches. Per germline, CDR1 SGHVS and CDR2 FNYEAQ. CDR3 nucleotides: TGTGCCAGCAGCTTAGGCGCCGGGACAGGGGGCTACGAGCAGTACTTC. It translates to CASSLGAGTGGYEQYF. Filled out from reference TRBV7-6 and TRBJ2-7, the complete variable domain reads GAGVSQSPRYKVTKRGQDVALRCDPISGHVSLYWYRQALGQGPEFLTYFNYEAQQDKSGLPNDRFSAERPEGSISTLTIQRTEQRDSAMYRCASSLGAGTGGYEQYFGPGTRLTVT.

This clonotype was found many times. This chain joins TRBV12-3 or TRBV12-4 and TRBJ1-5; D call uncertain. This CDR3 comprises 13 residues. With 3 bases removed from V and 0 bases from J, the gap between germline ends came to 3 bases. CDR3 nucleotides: TGTGCCAGCAGTTTGCATAGCAATCAGCCCCAGCATTTT. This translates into CASSLHSNQPQHF.

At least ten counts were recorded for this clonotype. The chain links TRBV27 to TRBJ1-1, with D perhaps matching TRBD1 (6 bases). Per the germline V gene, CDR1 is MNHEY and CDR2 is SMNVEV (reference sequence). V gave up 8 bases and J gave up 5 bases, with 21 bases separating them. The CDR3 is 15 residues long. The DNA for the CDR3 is TGTGCCAGCCGCCGGGACACCGGTACGAGGACTGAAGCTTTCTTT. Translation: CASRRDTGTRTEAFF.

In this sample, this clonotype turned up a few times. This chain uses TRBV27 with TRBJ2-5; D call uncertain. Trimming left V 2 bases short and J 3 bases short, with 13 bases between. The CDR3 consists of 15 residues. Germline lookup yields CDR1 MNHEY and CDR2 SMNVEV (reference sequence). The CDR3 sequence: CASSLSPSREETQYF. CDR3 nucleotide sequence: TGTGCCAGCAGTTTAAGCCCTTCTAGAGAAGAGACCCAGTACTTC.

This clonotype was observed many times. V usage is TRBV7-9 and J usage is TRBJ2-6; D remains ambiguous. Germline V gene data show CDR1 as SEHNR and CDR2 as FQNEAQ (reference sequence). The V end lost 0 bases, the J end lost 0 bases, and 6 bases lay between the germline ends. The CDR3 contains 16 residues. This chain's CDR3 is CASSLARNSGANVLTF. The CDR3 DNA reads TGTGCCAGCAGCTTAGCGAGGAACTCTGGGGCCAACGTCCTGACTTTC.

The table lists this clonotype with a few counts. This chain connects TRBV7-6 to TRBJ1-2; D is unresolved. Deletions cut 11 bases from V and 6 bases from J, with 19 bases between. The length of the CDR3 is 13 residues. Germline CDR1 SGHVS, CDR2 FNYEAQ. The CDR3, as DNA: TGTGCCGTTTATGAGGTGGGAGGGAATGGCTACACCTTC. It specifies CAVYEVGGNGYTF.

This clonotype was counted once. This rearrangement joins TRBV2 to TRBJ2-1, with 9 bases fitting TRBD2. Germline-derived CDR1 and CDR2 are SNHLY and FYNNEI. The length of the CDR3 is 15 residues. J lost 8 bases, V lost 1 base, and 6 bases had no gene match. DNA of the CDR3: TGTGCCAGCAGTGAAGTGCGCGGGGGGGCTTATGAGCAGTTCTTC. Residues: CASSEVRGGAYEQFF.

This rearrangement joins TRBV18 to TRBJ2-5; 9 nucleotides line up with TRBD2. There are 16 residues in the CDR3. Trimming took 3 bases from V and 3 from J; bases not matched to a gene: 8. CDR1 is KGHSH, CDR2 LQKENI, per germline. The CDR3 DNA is TGTGCCAGCTCACCTAGCGCGGGGGGGCGAGAAGAGACCCAGTACTTC. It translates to CASSPSAGGREETQYF. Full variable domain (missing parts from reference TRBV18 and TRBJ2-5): NAGVMQNPRHLVRRRGQEARLRCSPMKGHSHVYWYRQLPEEGLKFMVYLQKENIIDESGMPKERFSAEFPKEGPSILRIQQVVRGDSAAYFCASSPSAGGREETQYFGPGTRLLVL.

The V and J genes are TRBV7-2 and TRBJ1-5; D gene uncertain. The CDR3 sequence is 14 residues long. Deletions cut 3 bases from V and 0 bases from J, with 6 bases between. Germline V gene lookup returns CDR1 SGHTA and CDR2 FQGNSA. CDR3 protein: CASSFSNSNQPQHF. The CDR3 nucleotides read TGTGCCAGCAGCTTCAGTAATAGCAATCAGCCCCAGCATTTT. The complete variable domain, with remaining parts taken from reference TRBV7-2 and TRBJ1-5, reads GAGVSQSPSNKVTEKGKDVELRCDPISGHTALYWYRQSLGQGLEFLIYFQGNSAPDKSGLPSDRFSAERTGGSVSTLTIQRTQQEDSAVYLCASSFSNSNQPQHFGDGTRLSIL.